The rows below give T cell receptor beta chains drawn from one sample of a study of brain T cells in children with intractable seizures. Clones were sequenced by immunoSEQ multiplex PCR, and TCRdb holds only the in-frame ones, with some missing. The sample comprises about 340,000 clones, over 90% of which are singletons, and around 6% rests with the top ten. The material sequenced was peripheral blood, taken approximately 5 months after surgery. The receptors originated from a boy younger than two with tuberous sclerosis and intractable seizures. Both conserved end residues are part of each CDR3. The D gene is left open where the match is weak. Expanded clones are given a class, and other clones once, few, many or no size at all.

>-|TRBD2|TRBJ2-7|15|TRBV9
CASSPWGGHSYEQYF
TGTGCCAGCAGCCCGTGGGGGGGTCACTCCTACGAGCAGTACTTC
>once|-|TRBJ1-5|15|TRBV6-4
CASRNGTLSNQPQHF
TGTGCCAGCAGAAACGGGACTCTTAGCAATCAGCCCCAGCATTTT
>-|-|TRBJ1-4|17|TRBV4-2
CASSQDGSGSTNEKLFF
TGTGCCAGCAGCCAAGATGGTTCGGGATCTACTAATGAAAAACTGTTTTTT
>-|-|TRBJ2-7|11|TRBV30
CAWSMPREQYF
TGTGCCTGGAGTATGCCCCGGGAGCAGTACTTC
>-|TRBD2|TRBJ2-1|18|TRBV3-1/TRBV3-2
CASSQDPPSGRSYNEQFF
TGTGCCAGCAGCCAAGATCCCCCCAGCGGGAGGTCATACAATGAGCAGTTCTTC
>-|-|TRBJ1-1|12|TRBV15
CATSRSNTEAFF
TGTGCCACCAGCAGGTCGAACACTGAAGCTTTCTTT
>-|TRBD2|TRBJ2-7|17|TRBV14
CASSSGLAGGPTYEQYF
TGTGCCAGCAGCTCTGGACTAGCGGGAGGGCCGACCTACGAGCAGTACTTC
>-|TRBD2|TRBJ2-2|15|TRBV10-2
CASSLAGARNGELFF
TGCGCCAGCAGTCTAGCGGGAGCTCGAAACGGGGAGCTGTTTTTT
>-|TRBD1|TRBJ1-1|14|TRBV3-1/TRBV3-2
CASSPGQLNTEAFF
TGTGCCAGCAGCCCGGGACAGTTGAACACTGAAGCTTTCTTT
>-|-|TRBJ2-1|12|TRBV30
CAWSNSIAEQFF
TGTGCCTGGAGTAACTCAATAGCGGAGCAGTTCTTC
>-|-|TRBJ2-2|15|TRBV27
CASRWRGESTGELFF
TGTGCCAGCAGATGGAGGGGGGAAAGCACCGGGGAGCTGTTTTTT
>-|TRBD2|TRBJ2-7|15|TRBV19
CASSIASGISYEQYF
TGTGCCAGTAGTATAGCTAGCGGGATTTCCTACGAGCAGTACTTC
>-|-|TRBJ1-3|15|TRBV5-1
CASSLEGSSGNTIYF
TGCGCCAGCAGCTTGGAGGGAAGCTCTGGAAACACCATATATTTT
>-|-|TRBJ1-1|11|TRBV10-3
CAISESTQAFF
TGTGCCATCAGTGAGTCGACCCAAGCTTTCTTT
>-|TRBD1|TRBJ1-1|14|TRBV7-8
CASSFTGALPEAFF
TGTGCCAGCAGCTTTACAGGGGCTCTACCTGAAGCTTTCTTT
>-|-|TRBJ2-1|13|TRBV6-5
CASSFTLGNEQFF
TGTGCCAGCAGTTTCACTCTCGGCAATGAGCAGTTCTTC
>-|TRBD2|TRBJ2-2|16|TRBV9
CASSELAGGPSGELFF
TGTGCCAGCAGCGAACTAGCGGGGGGGCCCAGCGGGGAGCTGTTTTTT
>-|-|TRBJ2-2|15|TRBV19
CASSGHPTNTGELFF
TGTGCCAGTAGTGGACACCCGACGAACACCGGGGAGCTGTTTTTT
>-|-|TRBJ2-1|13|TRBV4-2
CASSHSLYNEQFF
TGTGCCAGCAGCCATTCATTGTACAATGAGCAGTTCTTC
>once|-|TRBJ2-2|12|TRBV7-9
CASSSNTGELFF
TGTGCCAGCAGCTCTAACACCGGGGAGCTGTTTTTT
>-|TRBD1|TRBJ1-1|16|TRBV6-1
CASSAQDRRHNTEAFF
TGTGCCAGCAGTGCCCAGGACAGGCGGCATAACACTGAAGCTTTCTTT
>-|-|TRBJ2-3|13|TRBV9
CASSLAPTDTQYF
TGTGCCAGCAGTTTAGCCCCGACAGATACGCAGTATTTT
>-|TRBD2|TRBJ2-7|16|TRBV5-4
CASSLGSGKTPYEQYF
TGTGCCAGCAGCTTGGGAAGCGGGAAAACCCCCTACGAGCAGTACTTC
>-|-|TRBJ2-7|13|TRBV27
CATGRGASYEQYF
TGTGCAACCGGCCGGGGCGCCTCCTACGAGCAGTACTTC
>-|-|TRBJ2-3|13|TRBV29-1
CSGLTVLTDTQYF
TGCAGCGGACTGACAGTCTTGACAGATACGCAGTATTTT
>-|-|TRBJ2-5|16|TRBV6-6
CASSVQGALYQETQYF
TGTGCCAGCAGTGTTCAGGGAGCGTTGTACCAAGAGACCCAGTACTTC
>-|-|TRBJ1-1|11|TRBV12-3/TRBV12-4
CASRQNTEAFF
TGTGCCAGCAGACAGAACACTGAAGCTTTCTTT
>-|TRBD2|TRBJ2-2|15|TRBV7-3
CASSATSGSTGELFF
TGTGCCAGCAGCGCGACTAGCGGGAGCACCGGGGAGCTGTTTTTT
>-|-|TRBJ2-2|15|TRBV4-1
CASSLGGTMSRELFF
TGCGCCAGCAGCCTAGGGGGGACCATGAGCCGGGAGCTGTTTTTT
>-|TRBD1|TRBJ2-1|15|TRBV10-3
CAISLDRVGVNEQFF
TGTGCCATCAGCCTCGACAGGGTCGGTGTCAATGAGCAGTTCTTC
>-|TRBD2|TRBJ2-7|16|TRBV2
CASSRQRGTRVPGQYF
TGTGCCAGCAGCAGACAGCGAGGGACTAGGGTGCCGGGGCAGTACTTC
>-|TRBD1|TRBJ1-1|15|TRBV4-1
CASSQDRDSMLGAFF
TGCGCCAGCAGCCAAGATAGGGACAGTATGCTTGGAGCTTTCTTT
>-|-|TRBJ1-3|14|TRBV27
CASPDGSSGNTIYF
TGTGCCAGCCCAGACGGGAGCTCTGGAAACACCATATATTTT
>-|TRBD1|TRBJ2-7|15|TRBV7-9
CASSPRTGESYEQYF
TGTGCCAGCAGCCCCAGGACAGGGGAGTCTTACGAGCAGTACTTC
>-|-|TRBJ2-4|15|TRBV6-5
CASSLRDLAKNIQYF
TGTGCCAGCAGTCTTAGAGATCTAGCCAAAAACATTCAGTACTTC
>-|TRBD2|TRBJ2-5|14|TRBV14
CASSLRAGGETQYF
TGTGCCAGCAGCTTGCGAGCGGGAGGAGAGACCCAGTACTTC
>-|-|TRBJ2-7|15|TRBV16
CASSQSNWLSYEQYF
TGTGCCAGCAGCCAATCGAACTGGTTGTCCTACGAGCAGTACTTC
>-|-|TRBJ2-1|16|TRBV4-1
CASSHGDRKGVDEQFF
TGCGCCAGCAGCCACGGCGATCGGAAGGGGGTGGATGAGCAGTTCTTC
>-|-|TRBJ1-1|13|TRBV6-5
CASKWTTNTEAFF
TGTGCCAGCAAGTGGACTACGAACACTGAAGCTTTCTTT
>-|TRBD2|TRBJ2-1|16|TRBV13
CASSILAGVRYNEQFF
TGTGCCAGCAGCATCCTAGCGGGAGTTAGGTACAATGAGCAGTTCTTC
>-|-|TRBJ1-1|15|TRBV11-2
CASSPKGHRFTEAFF
TGTGCCAGCAGTCCTAAAGGACACCGCTTCACTGAAGCTTTCTTT
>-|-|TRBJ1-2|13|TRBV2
CASGFLGDYGYTF
TGTGCCAGCGGATTCCTTGGAGACTATGGCTACACCTTC
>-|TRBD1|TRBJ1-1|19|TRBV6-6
CASSPRLTGGAWRVSEAFF
TGTGCCAGCAGTCCCAGACTAACAGGGGGCGCTTGGAGAGTGTCCGAAGCTTTCTTT
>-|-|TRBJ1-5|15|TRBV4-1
CASSQDIRGVSPQHF
TGCGCCAGCAGCCAAGATATTCGGGGGGTCAGCCCCCAGCATTTT
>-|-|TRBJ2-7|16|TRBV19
CASSMEETGVAREQYF
TGTGCCAGTAGTATGGAGGAGACAGGAGTCGCGAGGGAGCAGTACTTC
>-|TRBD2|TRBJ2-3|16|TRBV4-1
CASSQIAGGFPDTQYF
TGCGCCAGCAGCCAAATAGCGGGAGGGTTCCCAGATACGCAGTATTTT
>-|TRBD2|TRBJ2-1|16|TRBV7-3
CASSRYRRGMDNEQFF
TGTGCCAGCAGTCGATATAGGCGGGGGATGGACAATGAGCAGTTCTTC
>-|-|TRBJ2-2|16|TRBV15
CATSIKGRGDTGELFF
TGTGCCACCAGCATAAAGGGGCGCGGGGACACCGGGGAGCTGTTTTTT
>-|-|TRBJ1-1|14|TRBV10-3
CAISEGGGRTEAFF
TGTGCCATCAGTGAGGGTGGAGGGAGGACTGAAGCTTTCTTT